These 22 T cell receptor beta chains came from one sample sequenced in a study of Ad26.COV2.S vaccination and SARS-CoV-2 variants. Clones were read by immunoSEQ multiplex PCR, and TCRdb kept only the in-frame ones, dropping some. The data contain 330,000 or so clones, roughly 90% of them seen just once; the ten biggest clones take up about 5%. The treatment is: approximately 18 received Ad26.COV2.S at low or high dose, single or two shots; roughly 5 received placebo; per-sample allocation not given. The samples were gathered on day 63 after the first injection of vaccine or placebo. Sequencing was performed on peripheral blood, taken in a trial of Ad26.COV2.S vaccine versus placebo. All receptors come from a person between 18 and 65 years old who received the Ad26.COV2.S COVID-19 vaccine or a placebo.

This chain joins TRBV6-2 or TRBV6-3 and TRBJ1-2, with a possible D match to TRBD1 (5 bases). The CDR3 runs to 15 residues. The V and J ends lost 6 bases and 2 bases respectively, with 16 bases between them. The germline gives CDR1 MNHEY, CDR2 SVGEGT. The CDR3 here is CASSPQGSLNYGYTF. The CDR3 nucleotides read TGTGCCAGCAGCCCTCAGGGCTCCTTAAACTATGGCTACACCTTC.

CDR3 coding DNA: TGTGCCAGCAGCGGCCGGTTAAAAGAGACCCAGTACTTC. Protein sequence: CASSGRLKETQYF. The rearrangement uses TRBV21-1 and TRBJ2-5. TRBV21-1 is deemed a pseudogene. The CDR3 is 13 residues long.

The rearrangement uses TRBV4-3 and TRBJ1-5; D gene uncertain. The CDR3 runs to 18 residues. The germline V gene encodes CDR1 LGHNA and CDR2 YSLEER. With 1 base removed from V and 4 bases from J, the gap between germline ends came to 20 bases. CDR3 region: CASSQAPAGLTLNQPQHF. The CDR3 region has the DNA TGCGCCAGCAGCCAAGCCCCGGCGGGGTTAACCTTGAATCAGCCCCAGCATTTT.

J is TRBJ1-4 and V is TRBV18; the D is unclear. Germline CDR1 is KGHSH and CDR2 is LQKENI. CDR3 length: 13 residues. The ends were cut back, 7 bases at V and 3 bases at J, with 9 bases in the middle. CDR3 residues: CASFIGPNEKLFF. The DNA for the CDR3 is TGTGCCAGCTTCATTGGCCCTAATGAAAAACTGTTTTTT.

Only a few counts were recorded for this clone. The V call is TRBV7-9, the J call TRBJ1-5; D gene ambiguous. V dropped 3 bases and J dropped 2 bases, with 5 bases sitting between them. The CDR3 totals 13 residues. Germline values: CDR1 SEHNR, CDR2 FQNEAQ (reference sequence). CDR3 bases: TGTGCCAGCAGCTTGCCGGGCAATCAGCCCCAGCATTTT. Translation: CASSLPGNQPQHF. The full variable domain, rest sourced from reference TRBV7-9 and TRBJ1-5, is DTGVSQNPRHKITKRGQNVTFRCDPISEHNRLYWYRQTLGQGPEFLTYFQNEAQLEKSRLLSDRFSAERPKGSFSTLEIQRTEQGDSAMYLCASSLPGNQPQHFGDGTRLSIL.

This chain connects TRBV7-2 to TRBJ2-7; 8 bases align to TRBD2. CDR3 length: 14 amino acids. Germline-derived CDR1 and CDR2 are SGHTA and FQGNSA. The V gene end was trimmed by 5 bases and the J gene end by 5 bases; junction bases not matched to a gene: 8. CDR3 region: CASSPGLAVHEQYV. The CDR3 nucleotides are TGTGCCAGCAGCCCCGGACTAGCCGTACACGAGCAGTACGTC.

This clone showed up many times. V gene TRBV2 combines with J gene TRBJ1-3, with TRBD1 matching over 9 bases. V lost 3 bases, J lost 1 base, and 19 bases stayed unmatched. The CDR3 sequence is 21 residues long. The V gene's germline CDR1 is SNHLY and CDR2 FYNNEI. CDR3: CASSEGQGGGGSVGSGNTIYF. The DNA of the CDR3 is TGTGCCAGCAGTGAGGGACAGGGAGGAGGGGGCTCCGTTGGATCTGGAAACACCATATATTTT.

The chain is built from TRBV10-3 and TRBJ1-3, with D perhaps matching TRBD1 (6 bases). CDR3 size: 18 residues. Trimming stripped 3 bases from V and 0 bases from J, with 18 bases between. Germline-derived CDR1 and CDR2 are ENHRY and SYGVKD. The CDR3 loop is CAISEKGLVGASGNTIYF. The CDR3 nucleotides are TGTGCCATCAGTGAAAAAGGTCTCGTGGGGGCCTCTGGAAACACCATATATTTT.

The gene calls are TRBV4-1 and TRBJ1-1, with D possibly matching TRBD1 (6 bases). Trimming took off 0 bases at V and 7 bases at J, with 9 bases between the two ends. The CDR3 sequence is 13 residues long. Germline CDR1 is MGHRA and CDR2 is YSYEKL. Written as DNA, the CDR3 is TGCGCCAGCAGCCAAGATAGGGGGGTTGAAGCTTTCTTT. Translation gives CASSQDRGVEAFF.

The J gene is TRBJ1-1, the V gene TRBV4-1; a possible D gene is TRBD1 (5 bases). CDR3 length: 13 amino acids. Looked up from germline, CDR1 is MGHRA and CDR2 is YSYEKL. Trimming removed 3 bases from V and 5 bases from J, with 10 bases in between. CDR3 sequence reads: CASSQLGVTEAFF. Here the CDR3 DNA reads TGCGCCAGCAGCCAGTTGGGGGTAACTGAAGCTTTCTTT.

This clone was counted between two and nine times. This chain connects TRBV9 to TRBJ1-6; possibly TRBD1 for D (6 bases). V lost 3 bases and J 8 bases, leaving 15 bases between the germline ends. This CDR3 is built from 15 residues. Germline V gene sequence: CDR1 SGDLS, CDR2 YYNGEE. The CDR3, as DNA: TGTGCCAGCAGCGGAAGGGGAGCAGGGGATTCACCCCTCCACTTT. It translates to CASSGRGAGDSPLHF.

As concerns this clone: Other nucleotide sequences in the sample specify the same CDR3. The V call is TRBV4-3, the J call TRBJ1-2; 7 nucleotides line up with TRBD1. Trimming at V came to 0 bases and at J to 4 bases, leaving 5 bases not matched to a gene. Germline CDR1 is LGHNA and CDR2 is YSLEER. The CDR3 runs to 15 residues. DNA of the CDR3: TGCGCCAGCAGCCAAGATGGGGGGACAGCCTATGGCTACACCTTC. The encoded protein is CASSQDGGTAYGYTF.

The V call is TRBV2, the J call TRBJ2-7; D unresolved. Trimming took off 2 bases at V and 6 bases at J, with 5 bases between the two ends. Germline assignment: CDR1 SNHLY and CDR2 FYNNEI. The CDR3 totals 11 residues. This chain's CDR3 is CASSEMAEQYF. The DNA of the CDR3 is TGTGCCAGCAGTGAAATGGCCGAGCAGTACTTC.

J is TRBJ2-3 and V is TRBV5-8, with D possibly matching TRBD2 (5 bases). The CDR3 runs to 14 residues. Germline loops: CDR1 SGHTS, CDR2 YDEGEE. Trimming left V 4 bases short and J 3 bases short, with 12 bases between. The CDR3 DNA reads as TGTGCCAGCAGCCTCGGGGTTCCGACAGATACGCAGTATTTT. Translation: CASSLGVPTDTQYF.

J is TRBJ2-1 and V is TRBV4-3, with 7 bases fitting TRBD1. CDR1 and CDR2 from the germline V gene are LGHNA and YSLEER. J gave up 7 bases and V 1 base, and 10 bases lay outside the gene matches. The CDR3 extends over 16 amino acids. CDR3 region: CASSQGSGQLANEQFF. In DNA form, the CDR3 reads TGCGCCAGCAGCCAAGGGTCGGGACAGCTAGCTAATGAGCAGTTCTTC.

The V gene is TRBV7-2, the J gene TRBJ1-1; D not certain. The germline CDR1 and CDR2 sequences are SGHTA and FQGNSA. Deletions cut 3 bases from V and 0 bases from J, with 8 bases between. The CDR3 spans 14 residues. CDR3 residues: CASSLALLNTEAFF. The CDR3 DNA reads TGTGCCAGCAGCTTGGCCCTATTGAACACTGAAGCTTTCTTT.

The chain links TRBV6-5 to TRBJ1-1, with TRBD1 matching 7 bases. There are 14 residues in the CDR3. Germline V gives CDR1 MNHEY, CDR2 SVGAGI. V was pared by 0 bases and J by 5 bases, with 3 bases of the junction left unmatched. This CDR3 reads CASSYSPRGTEAFF. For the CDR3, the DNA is TGTGCCAGCAGTTACTCCCCCAGGGGGACTGAAGCTTTCTTT.

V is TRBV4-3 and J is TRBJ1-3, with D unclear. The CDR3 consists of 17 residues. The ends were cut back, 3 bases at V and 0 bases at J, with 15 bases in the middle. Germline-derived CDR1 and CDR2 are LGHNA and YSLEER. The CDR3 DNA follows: TGCGCCAGCAGCCAGTCTCGGGCTAAAACCTCTGGAAACACCATATATTTT. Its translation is CASSQSRAKTSGNTIYF.

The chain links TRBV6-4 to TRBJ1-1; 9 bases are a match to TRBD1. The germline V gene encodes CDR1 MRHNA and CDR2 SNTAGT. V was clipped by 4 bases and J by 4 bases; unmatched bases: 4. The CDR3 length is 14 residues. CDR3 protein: CASSGGQGGTEAFF. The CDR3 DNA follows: TGTGCCAGCAGTGGGGGACAGGGAGGCACTGAAGCTTTCTTT.

The CDR3 region is CASSPLRQGANTEAFF. The CDR3 DNA reads as TGTGCCAGCAGCCCGCTACGACAGGGGGCGAACACTGAAGCTTTCTTT. The chain links TRBV3-1 (or the pseudogene TRBV3-2) to TRBJ1-1, with 10 bases aligning to TRBD1. The CDR3 has 16 residues. Germline lookup yields CDR1 LGHDT and CDR2 YNNKEL (reference sequence). V lost 4 bases and J lost 1; bases outside the gene matches: 6.

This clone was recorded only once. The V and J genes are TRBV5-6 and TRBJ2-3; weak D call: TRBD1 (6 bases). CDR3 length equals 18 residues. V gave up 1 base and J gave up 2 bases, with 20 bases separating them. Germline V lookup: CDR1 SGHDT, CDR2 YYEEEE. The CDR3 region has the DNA TGTGCCAGCAGCTTGCCCCTGGTCCAGGGGACGGCCACAGATACGCAGTATTTT. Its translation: CASSLPLVQGTATDTQYF.

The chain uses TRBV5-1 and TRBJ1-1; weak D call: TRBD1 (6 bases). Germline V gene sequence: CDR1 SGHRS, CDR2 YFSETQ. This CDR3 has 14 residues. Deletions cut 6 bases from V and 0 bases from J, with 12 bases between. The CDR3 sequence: CASTAQGLNTEAFF. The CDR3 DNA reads TGCGCCAGCACGGCACAGGGCCTGAACACTGAAGCTTTCTTT.